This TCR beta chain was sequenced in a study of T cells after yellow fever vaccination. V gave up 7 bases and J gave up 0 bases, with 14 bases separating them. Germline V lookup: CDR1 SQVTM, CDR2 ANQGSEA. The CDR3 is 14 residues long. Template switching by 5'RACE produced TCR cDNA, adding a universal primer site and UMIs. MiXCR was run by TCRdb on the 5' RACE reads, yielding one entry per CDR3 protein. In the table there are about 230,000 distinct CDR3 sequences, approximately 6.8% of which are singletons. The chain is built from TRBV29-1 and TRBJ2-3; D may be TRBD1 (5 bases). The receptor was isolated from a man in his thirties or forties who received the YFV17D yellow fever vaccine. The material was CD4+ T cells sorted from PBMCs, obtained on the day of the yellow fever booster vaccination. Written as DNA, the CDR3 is TGCAGCGCCAGTAGGGGATCTAGCACAGATACGCAGTATTTT. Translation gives CSASRGSSTDTQYF.